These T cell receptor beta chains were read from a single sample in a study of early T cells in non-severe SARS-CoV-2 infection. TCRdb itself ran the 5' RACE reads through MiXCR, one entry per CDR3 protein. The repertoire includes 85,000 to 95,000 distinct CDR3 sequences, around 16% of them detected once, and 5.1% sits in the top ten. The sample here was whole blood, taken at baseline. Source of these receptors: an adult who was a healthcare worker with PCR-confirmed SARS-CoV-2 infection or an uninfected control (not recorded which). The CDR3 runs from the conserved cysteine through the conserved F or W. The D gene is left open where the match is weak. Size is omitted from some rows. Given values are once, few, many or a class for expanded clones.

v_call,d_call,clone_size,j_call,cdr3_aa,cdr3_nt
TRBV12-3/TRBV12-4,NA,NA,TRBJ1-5,CASSSGKGPQHF,TGTGCCAGCAGTTCAGGGAAAGGGCCCCAGCATTTT
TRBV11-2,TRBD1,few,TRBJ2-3,CASSKFLGFPGGADTQYF,TGTGCCAGCAGTAAATTCCTGGGTTTCCCAGGGGGCGCAGATACGCAGTATTTT
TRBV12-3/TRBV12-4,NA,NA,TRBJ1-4,CASSRLLNEKLFF,TGTGCCAGCAGCCGCCTACTGAATGAAAAACTGTTTTTT
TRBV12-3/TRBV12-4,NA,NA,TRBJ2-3,CASSFTPVLADTQYF,TGTGCCAGCAGTTTTACGCCGGTATTGGCAGATACGCAGTATTTT
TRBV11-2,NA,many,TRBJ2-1,CASSFSRNNEQFF,TGTGCCAGCAGCTTCTCCAGAAACAATGAGCAGTTCTTC
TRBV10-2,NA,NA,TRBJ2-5,CATGLQQETQYF,TGCGCCACCGGGCTACAGCAAGAGACCCAGTACTTC
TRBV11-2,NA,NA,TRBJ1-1,CASTVEEVDPEAFF,TGTGCCAGCACCGTCGAGGAGGTGGACCCTGAAGCTTTCTTT
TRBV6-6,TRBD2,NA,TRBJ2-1,CASGASGRSNEQFF,TGTGCCAGCGGCGCTAGCGGGAGGAGCAATGAGCAGTTCTTC
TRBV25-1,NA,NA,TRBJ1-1,CASSEGTTAEAFF,TGTGCCAGCAGTGAAGGGACCACGGCTGAAGCTTTCTTT
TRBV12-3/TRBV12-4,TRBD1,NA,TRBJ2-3,CASTSHRGYTDTQYF,TGTGCCAGCACTTCCCACAGGGGATACACAGATACGCAGTATTTT
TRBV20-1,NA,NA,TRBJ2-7,CSARSVTNYEQYF,TGCAGTGCTAGAAGCGTGACTAATTACGAGCAGTACTTC
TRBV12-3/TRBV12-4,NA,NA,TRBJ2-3,CASRPQREFTDTQYF,TGTGCCAGCAGGCCGCAACGGGAATTCACAGATACGCAGTATTTT
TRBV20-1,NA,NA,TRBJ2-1,CSARAGRGNSYNEQFF,TGCAGTGCTAGGGCCGGGCGGGGTAACTCCTACAATGAGCAGTTCTTC
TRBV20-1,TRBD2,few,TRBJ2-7,CSAASGTSGTYEQYF,TGCAGTGCTGCCTCCGGGACTAGCGGAACCTACGAGCAGTACTTC
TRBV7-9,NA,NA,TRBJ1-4,CASTDGALTATNEKLFF,TGTGCCAGCACCGATGGCGCACTGACCGCAACTAATGAAAAACTGTTTTTT
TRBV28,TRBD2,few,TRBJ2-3,CASSLAGGDTQYF,TGTGCCAGCAGTTTAGCGGGAGGAGATACGCAGTATTTT
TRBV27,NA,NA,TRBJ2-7,CASSLRRTAYEQYF,TGTGCCAGCAGTTTACGACGGACGGCCTACGAGCAGTACTTC
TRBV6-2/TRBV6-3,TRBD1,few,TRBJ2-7,CAGTAPGQGSYEQYF,TGTGCCGGCACTGCACCGGGACAGGGTTCCTACGAGCAGTACTTC
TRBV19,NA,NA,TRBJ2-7,CASSQGAEQYF,TGTGCCAGTAGTCAAGGGGCCGAGCAGTACTTC
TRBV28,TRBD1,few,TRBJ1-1,CASRDRVNTEAFF,TGTGCCAGCAGGGACAGGGTGAACACTGAAGCTTTCTTT
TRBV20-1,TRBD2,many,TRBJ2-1,CSAPSASGRDGTYNEQFF,TGCAGTGCCCCGTCGGCTAGCGGGAGGGACGGGACCTACAATGAGCAGTTCTTC
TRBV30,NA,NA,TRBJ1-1,CAWSASYTEAFF,TGTGCCTGGAGTGCCTCCTACACTGAAGCTTTCTTT
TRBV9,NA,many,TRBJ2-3,CASSVIGGAGSTDTQYF,TGTGCCAGCAGCGTAATCGGCGGGGCAGGGAGCACAGATACGCAGTATTTT
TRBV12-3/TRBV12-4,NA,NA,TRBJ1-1,CASSLDRGRSEAFF,TGTGCCAGCAGTTTAGATCGGGGAAGGTCTGAAGCTTTCTTT
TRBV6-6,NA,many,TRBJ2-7,CASSYSRTAPGEQYF,TGTGCCAGCAGTTACTCACGGACAGCCCCCGGCGAGCAGTACTTC
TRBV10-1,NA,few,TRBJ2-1,CASSPSGPGEQFF,TGCGCCAGCAGTCCCTCGGGCCCGGGTGAGCAGTTCTTC
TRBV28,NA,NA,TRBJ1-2,CASSPGQVYGYTF,TGTGCCAGCAGCCCAGGACAAGTCTATGGCTACACCTTC
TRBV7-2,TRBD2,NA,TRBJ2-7,CASRQTSGGGYEQYF,TGTGCCAGCAGACAGACTAGCGGAGGGGGCTACGAGCAGTACTTC
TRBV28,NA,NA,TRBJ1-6,CASSGGRASPLHF,TGTGCCAGCAGCGGTGGCAGGGCTTCACCCCTCCATTTT
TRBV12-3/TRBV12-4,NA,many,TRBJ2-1,CASSLRNEQFF,TGTGCCAGCAGTTTGCGGAATGAGCAGTTCTTC
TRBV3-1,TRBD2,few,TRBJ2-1,CASSQEVAGLHEQFF,TGTGCCAGCAGCCAAGAGGTAGCGGGTTTGCATGAGCAGTTCTTC
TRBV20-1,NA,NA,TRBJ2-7,CSAVGMRRSEYEQYF,TGCAGTGCGGTCGGGATGAGGAGATCGGAATACGAGCAGTACTTC
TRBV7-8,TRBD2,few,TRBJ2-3,CASSFGTSATDTQYF,TGTGCCAGCAGCTTCGGGACTAGCGCGACAGATACGCAGTATTTT
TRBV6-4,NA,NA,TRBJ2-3,CASSVTDATDTQYF,TGTGCCAGCAGCGTGACAGACGCCACAGATACGCAGTATTTT
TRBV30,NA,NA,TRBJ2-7,CAWSVLVDYEQYF,TGTGCCTGGAGTGTACTTGTCGACTACGAGCAGTACTTC
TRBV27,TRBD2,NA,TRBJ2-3,CARSLSVLAGRADTQYF,TGTGCCAGGAGCCTATCCGTACTAGCGGGGAGGGCAGATACGCAGTATTTT
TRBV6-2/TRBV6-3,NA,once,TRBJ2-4,CASSYLGTDQYF,TGTGCCAGCAGTTACTTGGGGACGGATCAGTACTTC
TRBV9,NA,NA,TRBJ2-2,CASSPRLSGPNTGELFF,TGTGCCAGCAGCCCCCGCTTATCGGGGCCGAACACCGGGGAGCTGTTTTTT
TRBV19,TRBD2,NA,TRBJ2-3,CASSLVAGGADTQYF,TGTGCCAGTAGCCTGGTAGCGGGCGGAGCAGATACGCAGTATTTT
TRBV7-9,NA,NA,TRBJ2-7,CASSLEGPEQYF,TGTGCCAGCAGCTTGGAGGGGCCCGAGCAGTACTTC
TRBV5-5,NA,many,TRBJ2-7,CASSLAVRGVEQYF,TGTGCCAGCAGCTTGGCCGTCAGGGGGGTCGAGCAGTACTTC
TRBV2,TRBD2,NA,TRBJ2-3,CASIAGGPDTQYF,TGTGCCAGCATAGCGGGAGGGCCAGATACGCAGTATTTT
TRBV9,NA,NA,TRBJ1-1,CASSVVVGGATGNTEAFF,TGTGCCAGCAGCGTAGTGGTTGGTGGGGCGACGGGGAACACTGAAGCTTTCTTT
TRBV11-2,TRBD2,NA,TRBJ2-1,CASSSRMGLGRNEQFF,TGTGCCAGCTCCTCTAGGATGGGACTAGGTCGCAATGAGCAGTTCTTC
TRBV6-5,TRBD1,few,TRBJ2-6,CASSRQGRSGANVLTF,TGTGCCAGCAGCCGACAGGGACGGTCTGGGGCCAACGTCCTGACTTTC
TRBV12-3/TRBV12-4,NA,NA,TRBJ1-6,CASRPTGWSPLHF,TGTGCCAGCAGGCCCACAGGGTGGTCACCCCTCCACTTT
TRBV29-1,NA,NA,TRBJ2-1,CSVEGFGPSNNEQFF,TGCAGCGTTGAAGGCTTTGGGCCATCGAATAATGAGCAGTTCTTC
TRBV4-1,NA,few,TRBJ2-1,CASSQLPNEQFF,TGCGCCAGCAGCCAGCTTCCAAATGAGCAGTTCTTC
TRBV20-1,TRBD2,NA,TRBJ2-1,CSARDPLAGTSSYNEQFF,TGCAGTGCTAGAGATCCACTAGCGGGGACGAGCTCCTACAATGAGCAGTTCTTC
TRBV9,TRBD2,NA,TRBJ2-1,CASSVISGRGHNEQFF,TGTGCCAGCAGCGTTATTAGCGGGAGAGGTCACAATGAGCAGTTCTTC